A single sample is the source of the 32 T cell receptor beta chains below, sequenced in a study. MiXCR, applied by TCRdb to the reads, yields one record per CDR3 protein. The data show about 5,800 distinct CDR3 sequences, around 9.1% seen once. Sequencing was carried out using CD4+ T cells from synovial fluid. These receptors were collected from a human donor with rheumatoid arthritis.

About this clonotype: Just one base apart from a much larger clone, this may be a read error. In DNA, the CDR3 is TGTGCCAGCAGCTGGATGACGGCCCCATCCTACAATGAGCAGTTCTTC. It codes for CASSWMTAPSYNEQFF. The chain has TRBV11-2 and TRBJ2-1; D is unclear. Germline CDR1 is SGHAT and CDR2 is FQNNGV. V was clipped by 4 bases and J by 1 base, with 14 bases between them. This CDR3 is 16 amino acids long.

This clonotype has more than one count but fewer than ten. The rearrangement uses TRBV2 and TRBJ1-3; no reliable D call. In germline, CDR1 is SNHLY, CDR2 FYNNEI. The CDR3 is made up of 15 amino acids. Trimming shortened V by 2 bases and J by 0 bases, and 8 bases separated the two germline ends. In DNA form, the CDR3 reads TGTGCCAGCAGTGAACAGGTCACCTCTGGAAACACCATATATTTT. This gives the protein CASSEQVTSGNTIYF.

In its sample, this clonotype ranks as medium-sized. CDR3 DNA: TGCGCCAGCAGGAAAAGCTCAGAACCAGATACGCAGTATTTT. Translating gives CASRKSSEPDTQYF. V gene TRBV5-1 combines with J gene TRBJ2-3; D is unclear. Germline V CDR1 and CDR2: SGHRS, YFSETQ. The CDR3 sequence is 14 residues long. Trimming pared 5 bases from V and 4 bases from J, leaving 14 bases between.

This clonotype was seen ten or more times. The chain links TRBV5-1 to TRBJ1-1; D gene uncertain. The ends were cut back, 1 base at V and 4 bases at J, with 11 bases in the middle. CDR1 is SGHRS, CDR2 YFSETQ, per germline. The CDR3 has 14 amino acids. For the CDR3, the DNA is TGCGCCAGCAGCTTGTGGCAAGTGAGCACTGAAGCTTTCTTT. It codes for CASSLWQVSTEAFF. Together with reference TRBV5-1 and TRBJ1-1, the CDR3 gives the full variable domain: KAGVTQTPRYLIKTRGQQVTLSCSPISGHRSVSWYQQTPGQGLQFLFEYFSETQRNKGNFPGRFSGRQFSNSRSEMNVSTLELGDSALYLCASSLWQVSTEAFFGQGTRLTVV.

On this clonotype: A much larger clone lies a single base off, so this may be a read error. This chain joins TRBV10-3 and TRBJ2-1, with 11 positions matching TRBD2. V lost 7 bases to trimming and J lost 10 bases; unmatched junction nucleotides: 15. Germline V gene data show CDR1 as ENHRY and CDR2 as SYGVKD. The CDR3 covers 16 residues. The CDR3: CAITETSGAGGGEQFF. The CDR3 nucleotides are TGTGCCATCACCGAGACTAGCGGGGCCGGCGGGGGAGAGCAGTTCTTC.

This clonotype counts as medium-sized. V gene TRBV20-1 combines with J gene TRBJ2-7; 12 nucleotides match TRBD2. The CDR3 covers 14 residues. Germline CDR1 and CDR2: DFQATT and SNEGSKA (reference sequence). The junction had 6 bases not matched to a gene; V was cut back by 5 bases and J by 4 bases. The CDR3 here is CSAPLTSGSYEQYF. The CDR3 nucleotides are TGCAGTGCTCCCCTGACTAGCGGGAGTTACGAGCAGTACTTC.

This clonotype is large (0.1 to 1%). The CDR3 reads CASSLVGESWEQYF. The CDR3 nucleotides are TGTGCCAGCAGCTTGGTAGGTGAATCGTGGGAGCAGTACTTC. The chain joins TRBV7-2 to TRBJ2-7; D unresolved. Germline values: CDR1 SGHTA, CDR2 FQGNSA. The CDR3 covers 14 residues. The germline V and J ends were trimmed by 3 bases and 7 bases, with 16 bases remaining between them.

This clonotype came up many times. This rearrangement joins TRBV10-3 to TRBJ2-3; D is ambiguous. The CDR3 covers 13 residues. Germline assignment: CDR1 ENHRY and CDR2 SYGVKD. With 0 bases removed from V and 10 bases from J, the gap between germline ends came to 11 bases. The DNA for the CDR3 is TGTGCCATCAGTGAGTCGACTCTCGAGTCGCAGTATTTT. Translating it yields CAISESTLESQYF.

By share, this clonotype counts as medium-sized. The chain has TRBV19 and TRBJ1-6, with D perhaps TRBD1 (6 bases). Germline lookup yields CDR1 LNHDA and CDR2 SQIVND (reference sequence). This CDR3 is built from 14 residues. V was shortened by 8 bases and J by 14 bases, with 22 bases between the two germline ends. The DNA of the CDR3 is TGTGCCAGTCGTACAGGGCATCGCGATGGGGCCCTCCACTTT. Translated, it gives CASRTGHRDGALHF.

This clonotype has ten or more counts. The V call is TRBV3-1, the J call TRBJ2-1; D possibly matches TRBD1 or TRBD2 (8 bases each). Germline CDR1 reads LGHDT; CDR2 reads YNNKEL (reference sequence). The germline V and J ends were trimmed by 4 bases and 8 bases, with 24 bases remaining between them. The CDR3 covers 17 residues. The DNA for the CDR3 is TGTGCCAGCAGCCGCTCGAGCGGGGGACAGGTTCGGGATGAGCAGTTCTTC. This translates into CASSRSSGGQVRDEQFF.

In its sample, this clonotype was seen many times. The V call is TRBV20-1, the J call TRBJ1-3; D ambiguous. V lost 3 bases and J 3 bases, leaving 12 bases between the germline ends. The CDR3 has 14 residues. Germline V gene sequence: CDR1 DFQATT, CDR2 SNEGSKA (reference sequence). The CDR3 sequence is CSASTNSLGNTIYF. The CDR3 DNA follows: TGCAGTGCTAGTACTAACAGCCTTGGAAACACCATATATTTT.

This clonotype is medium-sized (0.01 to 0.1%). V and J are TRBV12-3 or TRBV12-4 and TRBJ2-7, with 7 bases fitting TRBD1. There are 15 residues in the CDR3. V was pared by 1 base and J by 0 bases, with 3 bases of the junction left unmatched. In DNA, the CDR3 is TGTGCCAGCAGTTTAGACGGGACAGTCTCCTACGAGCAGTACTTC. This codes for CASSLDGTVSYEQYF.

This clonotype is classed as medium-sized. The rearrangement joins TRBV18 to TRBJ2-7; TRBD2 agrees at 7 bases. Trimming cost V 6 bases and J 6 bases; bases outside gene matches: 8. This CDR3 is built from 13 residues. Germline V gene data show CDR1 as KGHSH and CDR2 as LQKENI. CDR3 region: CASSPRGVGEQYF. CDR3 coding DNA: TGTGCCAGCTCCCCTCGGGGGGTTGGCGAGCAGTACTTC.

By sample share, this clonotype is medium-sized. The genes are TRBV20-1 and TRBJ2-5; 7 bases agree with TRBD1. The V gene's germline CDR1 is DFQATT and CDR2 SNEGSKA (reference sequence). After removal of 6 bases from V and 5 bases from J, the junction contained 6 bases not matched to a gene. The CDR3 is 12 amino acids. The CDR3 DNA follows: TGCAGTGCCAACAGGGGCGGGGAGACCCAGTACTTC. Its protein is CSANRGGETQYF.

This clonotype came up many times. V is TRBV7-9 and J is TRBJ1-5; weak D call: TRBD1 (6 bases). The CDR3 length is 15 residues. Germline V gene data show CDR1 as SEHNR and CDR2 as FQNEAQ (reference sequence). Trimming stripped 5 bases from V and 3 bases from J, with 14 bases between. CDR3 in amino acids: CASSASGTINQPQHF. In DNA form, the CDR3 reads TGTGCCAGCAGCGCTTCTGGGACAATCAATCAGCCCCAGCATTTT. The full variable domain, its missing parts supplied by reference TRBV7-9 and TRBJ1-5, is DTGVSQNPRHKITKRGQNVTFRCDPISEHNRLYWYRQTLGQGPEFLTYFQNEAQLEKSRLLSDRFSAERPKGSFSTLEIQRTEQGDSAMYLCASSASGTINQPQHFGDGTRLSIL.

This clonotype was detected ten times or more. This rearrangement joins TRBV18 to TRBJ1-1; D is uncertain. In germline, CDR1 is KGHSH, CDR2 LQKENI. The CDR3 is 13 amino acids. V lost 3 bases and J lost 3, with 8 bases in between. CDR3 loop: CASSPAQHTEAFF. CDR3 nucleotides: TGTGCCAGCTCACCTGCCCAACACACTGAAGCTTTCTTT.

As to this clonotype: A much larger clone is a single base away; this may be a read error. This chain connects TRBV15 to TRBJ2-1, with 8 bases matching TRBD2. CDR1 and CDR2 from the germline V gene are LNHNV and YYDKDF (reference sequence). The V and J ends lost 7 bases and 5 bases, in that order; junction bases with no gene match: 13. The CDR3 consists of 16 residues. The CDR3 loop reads CATNPEKTSGNNEQFF. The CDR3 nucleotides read TGTGCCACCAACCCAGAGAAAACTAGCGGAAACAATGAGCAGTTCTTC.

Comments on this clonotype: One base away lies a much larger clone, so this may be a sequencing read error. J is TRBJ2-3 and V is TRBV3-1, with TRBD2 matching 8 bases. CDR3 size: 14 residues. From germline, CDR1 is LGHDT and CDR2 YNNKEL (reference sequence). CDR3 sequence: CANSQDLRSGSWYF. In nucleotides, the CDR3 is TGTGCCAACAGCCAAGATCTAAGGAGCGGGAGTTGGTATTTT.

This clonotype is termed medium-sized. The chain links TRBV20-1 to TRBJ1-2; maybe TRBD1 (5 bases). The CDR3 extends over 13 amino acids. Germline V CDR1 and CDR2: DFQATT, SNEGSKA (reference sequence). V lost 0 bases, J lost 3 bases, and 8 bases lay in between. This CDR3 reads CSAREGTDYGYTF. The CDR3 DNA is TGCAGTGCTAGAGAGGGGACCGACTATGGCTACACCTTC.

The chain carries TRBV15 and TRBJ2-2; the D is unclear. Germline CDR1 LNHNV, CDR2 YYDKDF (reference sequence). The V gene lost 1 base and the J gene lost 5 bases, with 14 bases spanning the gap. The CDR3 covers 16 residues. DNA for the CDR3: TGTGCCACCAGCAGAGGCCCGGCCGTTGGGACCGGGGAGCTGTTTTTT. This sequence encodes CATSRGPAVGTGELFF.

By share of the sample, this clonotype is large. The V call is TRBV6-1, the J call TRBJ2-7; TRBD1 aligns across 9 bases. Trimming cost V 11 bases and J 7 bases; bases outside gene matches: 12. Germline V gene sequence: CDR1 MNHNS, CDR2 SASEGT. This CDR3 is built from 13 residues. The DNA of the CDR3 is TGTGCCTCAAGCCCGGGGACAGGGAGGGAGCAGTACTTC. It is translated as CASSPGTGREQYF.

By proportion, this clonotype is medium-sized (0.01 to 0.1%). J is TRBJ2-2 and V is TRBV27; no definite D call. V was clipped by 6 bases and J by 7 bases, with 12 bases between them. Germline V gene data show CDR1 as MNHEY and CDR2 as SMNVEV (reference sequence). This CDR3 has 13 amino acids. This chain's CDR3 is CASSLGRIGELFF. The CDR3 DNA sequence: TGTGCCAGCAGCCTCGGACGGATCGGGGAGCTGTTTTTT.

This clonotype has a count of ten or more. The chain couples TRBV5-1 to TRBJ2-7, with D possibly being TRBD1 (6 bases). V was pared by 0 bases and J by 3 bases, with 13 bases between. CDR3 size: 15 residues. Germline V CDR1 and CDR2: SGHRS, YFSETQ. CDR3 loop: CASSLGGTSYYEQYF. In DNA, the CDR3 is TGCGCCAGCAGCTTGGGGGGGACATCCTACTACGAGCAGTACTTC.

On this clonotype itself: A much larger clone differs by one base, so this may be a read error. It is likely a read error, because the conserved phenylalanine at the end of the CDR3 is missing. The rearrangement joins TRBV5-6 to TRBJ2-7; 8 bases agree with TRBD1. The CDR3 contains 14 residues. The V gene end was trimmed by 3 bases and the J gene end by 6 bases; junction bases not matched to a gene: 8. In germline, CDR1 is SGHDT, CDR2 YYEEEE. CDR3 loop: CASSWQGARGEQYI. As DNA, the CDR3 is TGTGCCAGCAGCTGGCAGGGGGCACGGGGCGAGCAGTACATC.

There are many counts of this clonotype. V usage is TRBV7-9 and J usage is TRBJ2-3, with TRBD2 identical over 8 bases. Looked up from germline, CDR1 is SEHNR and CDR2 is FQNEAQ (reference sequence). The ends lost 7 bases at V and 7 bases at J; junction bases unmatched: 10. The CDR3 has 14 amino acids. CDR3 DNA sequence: TGTGCCAGCACCCCCGGGGGGGAGTCGCATACGCAGTATTTT. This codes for CASTPGGESHTQYF.

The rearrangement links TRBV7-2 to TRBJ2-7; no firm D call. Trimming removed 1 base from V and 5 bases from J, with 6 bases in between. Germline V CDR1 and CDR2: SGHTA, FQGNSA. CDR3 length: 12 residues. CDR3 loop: CASSLDWDEQYF. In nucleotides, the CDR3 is TGTGCCAGCAGCTTAGACTGGGACGAGCAGTACTTC.

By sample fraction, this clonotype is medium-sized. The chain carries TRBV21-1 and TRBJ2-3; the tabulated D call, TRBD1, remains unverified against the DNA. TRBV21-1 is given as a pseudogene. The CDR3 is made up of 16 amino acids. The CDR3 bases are TGTGCCAGCAGCCTGACAGGGAATGGCCCAGCAGATACGCAGTATTTT. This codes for CASSLTGNGPADTQYF.

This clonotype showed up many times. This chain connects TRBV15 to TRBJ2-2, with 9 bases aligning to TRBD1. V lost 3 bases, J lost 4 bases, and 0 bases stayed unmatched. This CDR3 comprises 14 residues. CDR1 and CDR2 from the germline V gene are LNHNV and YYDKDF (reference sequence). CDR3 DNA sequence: TGTGCCACCAGCAGGACAGGGGGCACCGGGGAGCTGTTTTTT. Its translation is CATSRTGGTGELFF.

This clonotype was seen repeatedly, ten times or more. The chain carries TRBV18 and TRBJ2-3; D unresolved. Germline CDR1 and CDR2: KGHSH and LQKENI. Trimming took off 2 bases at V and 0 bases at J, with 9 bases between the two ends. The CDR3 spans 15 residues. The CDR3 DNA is TGTGCCAGCTCACCAAACGACCCTAGCACAGATACGCAGTATTTT. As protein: CASSPNDPSTDTQYF.

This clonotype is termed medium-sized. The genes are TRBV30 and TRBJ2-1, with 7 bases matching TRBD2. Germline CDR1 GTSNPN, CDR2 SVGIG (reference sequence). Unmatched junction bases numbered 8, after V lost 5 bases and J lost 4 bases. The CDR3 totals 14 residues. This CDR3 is CAWVEASGYNEQFF. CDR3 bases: TGTGCCTGGGTAGAGGCTAGCGGTTACAATGAGCAGTTCTTC.

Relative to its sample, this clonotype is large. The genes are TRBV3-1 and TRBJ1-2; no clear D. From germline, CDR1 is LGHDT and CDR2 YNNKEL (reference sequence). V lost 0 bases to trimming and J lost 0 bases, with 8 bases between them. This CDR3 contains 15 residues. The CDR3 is CASSQDLVTNYGYTF. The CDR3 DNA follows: TGTGCCAGCAGCCAAGATTTGGTTACTAACTATGGCTACACCTTC.

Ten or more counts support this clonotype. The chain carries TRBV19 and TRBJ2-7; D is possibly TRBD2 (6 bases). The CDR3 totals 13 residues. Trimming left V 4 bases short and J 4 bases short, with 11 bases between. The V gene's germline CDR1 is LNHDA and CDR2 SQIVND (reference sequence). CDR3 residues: CASSNNGGYEQYF. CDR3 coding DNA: TGTGCCAGTAGTAATAACGGAGGGTACGAGCAGTACTTC. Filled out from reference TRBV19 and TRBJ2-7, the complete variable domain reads DGGITQSPKYLFRKEGQNVTLSCEQNLNHDAMYWYRQDPGQGLRLIYYSQIVNDFQKGDIAEGYSVSREKKESFPLTVTSAQKNPTAFYLCASSNNGGYEQYFGPGTRLTVT.